This TCR beta chain was sequenced in a study of blood T cell repertoires in COVID-19. Whole-study context: Acute and convalescent COVID-19 samples came from the United States, Italy and Spain. From T cells, B-cell-depleted T cells, or PBMCs came the material, which was cDNA or gDNA.

Trimming took off 1 base at V and 1 base at J, with 4 bases between the two ends. CDR1 and CDR2 (germline): SGHVS, FQNEAQ. The CDR3 consists of 13 residues. In the authors' methods: Nucleated cell number was recorded as an estimate derived from reference gene primer amplification. Repertoires were generated with immunoSEQ multiplex PCR, while TCRdb's copy carries only in-frame clones and drops some. That table is the source of V, J and clone size, and D and trimming were worked out from the DNA. This sample yields about 100,000 clones, of which about 86% are seen a single time; over 1.5% belongs to the top ten.

Source material: peripheral blood. The TCR sequence derives from a man older than 75 with acute or convalescent COVID-19. The chain joins TRBV7-8 to TRBJ1-1; D uncertain. The CDR3: CASSLVQNTEAFF. The CDR3, as DNA: TGTGCCAGCAGCTTAGTACAGAACACTGAAGCTTTCTTT.